This TCR beta chain was found in a study of a mutant IDH1 vaccine in newly diagnosed glioma. General observations from the study: Pseudoprogression appeared unlinked to shifts in leading peripheral T cell clonotypes.

The repertoire was sequenced with immunoSEQ multiplex PCR; TCRdb's copy has only in-frame clones and lacks some. The sample lists tens of thousands of clones, 65% to 80% occurring once. With V trimmed by 4 bases and J by 8 bases, 4 bases remained unmatched. This CDR3 is 14 amino acids long. CDR1 LNHDA and CDR2 SQIVND come from the germline V gene (reference sequence). About this clone itself: Its antigen is unknown.

The time point here: week 23, last vaccination. Vaccination used 300 ug of mutant IDH1 20-mer peptide per dose, with topical imiquimod. Every donor had a new WHO grade 3 or 4 astrocytoma that was IDH1-mutant, with loss of nuclear ATRX. The origin of this receptor is a man aged 45 to 65 with glioma. J is TRBJ2-2 and V is TRBV19; 10 bases are shared with TRBD1. The starting material was PBMCs, obtained from a glioma patient whose treatment included an IDH1 peptide vaccine. In DNA, the CDR3 is TGTGCCAGTAGTACGGGACAGGGGATAGGGGAGCTGTTTTTT. It encodes CASSTGQGIGELFF.